Shown below are 14 T cell receptor beta chains from a single sample sequenced in a study of shared clonotypes between healthy human individuals. Sequencing was performed with immunoSEQ multiplex PCR; in TCRdb, only in-frame clones are kept and a portion is missing. Of about 870,000 clones in the sample, roughly 92% were seen once. As defined, naive CD8 cells were CD45RO-negative and positively selected for CCR7, with terminally differentiated effector memory CD45RA+ cells excluded. Sequencing used naive CD8+ T cells sorted from blood. These receptors originate from a man aged 25-45 years in good health.

The chain employs TRBV5-8 and TRBJ1-2; TRBD1 might be the D (5 bases). CDR3 size: 14 residues. CDR1 and CDR2 (germline): SGHTS, YDEGEE. Trimming took off 1 base at V and 8 bases at J, with 15 bases between the two ends. In nucleotides, the CDR3 is TGTGCCAGCAGCTTGCCGGGAAGGGGTGAGGGCTACACCTTC. Residues: CASSLPGRGEGYTF.

In nucleotides, the CDR3 is TGCGCCAGCGGCGGGACACCCTCCTACGAGCAGTACTTC. Its protein is CASGGTPSYEQYF. The chain is built from TRBV5-1 and TRBJ2-7; D may be TRBD1 or TRBD2 (6 bases each). Per germline, CDR1 SGHRS and CDR2 YFSETQ. Deletions cut 7 bases from V and 0 bases from J, with 11 bases between. There are 13 residues in the CDR3.

The V gene is TRBV19, the J gene TRBJ2-1; tentative D call: TRBD2 (6 bases). Germline CDR1 is LNHDA and CDR2 is SQIVND (reference sequence). This CDR3 comprises 18 residues. V was pared by 1 base and J by 0 bases, with 16 bases between. In DNA, the CDR3 is TGTGCCAGTAGTATAGGTCCCCCTAGCGAGCACTCCTACAATGAGCAGTTCTTC. This gives the protein CASSIGPPSEHSYNEQFF.

The chain joins TRBV19 to TRBJ2-7, with D unclear. The CDR3 covers 14 residues. The V and J ends lost 5 bases and 0 bases respectively, with 11 bases between them. In germline, CDR1 is LNHDA, CDR2 SQIVND (reference sequence). CDR3 residues: CASSPLANSYEQYF. The DNA for the CDR3 is TGTGCCAGTAGTCCCCTCGCGAACTCCTACGAGCAGTACTTC.

V usage is TRBV29-1 and J usage is TRBJ1-1; TRBD1 agrees at 7 bases. Trimming took 3 bases from V and 7 from J; bases not matched to a gene: 5. CDR3 length equals 12 residues. Germline V gene data show CDR1 as SQVTM and CDR2 as ANQGSEA. CDR3 region: CSVEIRGLEAFF. The CDR3 DNA sequence: TGCAGCGTTGAGATTAGGGGGCTTGAAGCTTTCTTT. The full variable domain, in which reference TRBV29-1 and TRBJ1-1 provide the parts outside the CDR3, is SAVISQKPSRDICQRGTSLTIQCQVDSQVTMMFWYRQQPGQSLTLIATANQGSEATYESGFVIDKFPISRPNLTFSTLTVSNMSPEDSSIYLCSVEIRGLEAFFGQGTRLTVV.

The chain recombines TRBV27 with TRBJ1-2; D is perhaps TRBD1 (5 bases). The germline gives CDR1 MNHEY, CDR2 SMNVEV (reference sequence). This CDR3 has 12 amino acids. Trimming removed 9 bases from V and 8 bases from J, with 16 bases in between. The CDR3 here is CASRGRTGGYTF. The CDR3 DNA is TGTGCCAGTAGGGGCCGAACGGGAGGCTACACCTTC.

The chain couples TRBV28 to TRBJ1-1, with D uncertain. Trimming removed 3 bases at V and 0 bases at J, with 11 bases between. Germline CDR1 reads MDHEN; CDR2 reads SYDVKM. The CDR3 is 15 amino acids. CDR3 protein: CASSFIPEMNTEAFF. Here the CDR3 DNA reads TGTGCCAGCAGTTTTATCCCAGAAATGAACACTGAAGCTTTCTTT.

The rearrangement links TRBV7-6 to TRBJ2-7; 11 bases map to TRBD2. Germline V gene sequence: CDR1 SGHVS, CDR2 FNYEAQ. The CDR3 totals 15 residues. V was pared by 0 bases and J by 9 bases, with 7 bases of the junction left unmatched. Here the CDR3 DNA reads TGTGCCAGCAGCTTAGCGCCCGGGACTAGCGGTGTGCAGTACTTC. It is translated as CASSLAPGTSGVQYF.

Details on this clone: Just one base apart from a much larger clone, this may be a read error. The genes are TRBV7-2 and TRBJ1-5, with D hard to call. The CDR3 sequence is 15 residues long. Germline CDR1 and CDR2: SGHTA and FQGNSA. CDR3 protein: CVSSLEGYSNQPQHF. The CDR3 DNA reads as TGTGTCAGCAGCTTAGAGGGTTATAGCAATCAGCCCCAGCATTTT.

This clone has a single count. The chain carries TRBV9 and TRBJ2-1, with D perhaps assigned TRBD1 or TRBD2 (5 bases each). CDR1 is SGDLS, CDR2 YYNGEE, per germline. The V and J ends lost 3 bases and 2 bases respectively, with 18 bases between them. The CDR3 extends over 17 amino acids. The CDR3 protein is CASSADLGTIPYNEQFF. CDR3 nucleotides: TGTGCCAGCAGCGCAGATCTAGGGACCATACCCTACAATGAGCAGTTCTTC.

J is TRBJ2-1 and V is TRBV7-7, with 8 bases aligning to TRBD2. The CDR3 is 16 amino acids. The V gene end was trimmed by 1 base and the J gene end by 3 bases; junction bases not matched to a gene: 5. Germline CDR1 reads SSHAT; CDR2 reads FNYEAQ (reference sequence). The CDR3 sequence: CASSLGITSGYNEQFF. The CDR3 bases are TGTGCCAGCAGCTTAGGTATAACTAGCGGCTACAATGAGCAGTTCTTC.

The chain has TRBV9 and TRBJ2-3; D might be TRBD1 or TRBD2, each matching 5 bases. The germline V gene has CDR1 SGDLS and CDR2 YYNGEE. The CDR3 covers 16 residues. V gave up 0 bases and J gave up 0 bases, with 11 bases separating them. Written as DNA, the CDR3 is TGTGCCAGCAGCGTAGCGGGCAGGGAGAGCACAGATACGCAGTATTTT. The encoded protein is CASSVAGRESTDTQYF. The full variable domain, in which reference TRBV9 and TRBJ2-3 provide the parts outside the CDR3, is DSGVTQTPKHLITATGQRVTLRCSPRSGDLSVYWYQQSLDQGLQFLIQYYNGEERAKGNILERFSAQQFPDLHSELNLSSLELGDSALYFCASSVAGRESTDTQYFGPGTRLTVL.

The chain employs TRBV5-6 and TRBJ1-4, with D perhaps TRBD1 (5 bases). Trimming shortened V by 2 bases and J by 17 bases, and 22 bases separated the two germline ends. This CDR3 region has 14 residues. Looked up from germline, CDR1 is SGHDT and CDR2 is YYEEEE. CDR3 DNA sequence: TGTGCCAGCAGCTTTAGGGACCCCAGTATCTCGGTCTTTTTT. This codes for CASSFRDPSISVFF.

The genes are TRBV7-6 and TRBJ2-5; D ambiguous. The V end was cut by 4 bases, the J end by 4 bases, with 10 bases between. The CDR3 is made up of 13 amino acids. Per the germline V gene, CDR1 is SGHVS and CDR2 is FNYEAQ. CDR3 nucleotides: TGTGCCAGCAGCTACCCAGGCGGAGAGACCCAGTACTTC. As protein: CASSYPGGETQYF. The complete variable domain, with remaining parts taken from reference TRBV7-6 and TRBJ2-5, reads GAGVSQSPRYKVTKRGQDVALRCDPISGHVSLYWYRQALGQGPEFLTYFNYEAQQDKSGLPNDRFSAERPEGSISTLTIQRTEQRDSAMYRCASSYPGGETQYFGPGTRLLVL.